This is a list of T cell receptor beta chains from one sample in a study of T cells in Graves' hyperthyroidism and ophthalmopathy. TCRdb called the multiplex PCR reads again in MiXCR, with one record for every CDR3 protein. The sample records 280,000 or so distinct CDR3 sequences, over 12% being singletons. Sequenced material: blood. The receptors were gathered from a woman aged 50 to 65 with Graves' hyperthyroidism that later progressed to Graves' ophthalmopathy. Both conserved end residues are part of each CDR3. A D gene is named only where the DNA matches it firmly. For some rows the clone size is stated as once, few or many, or as a class when expanded; others skip it.

d_call: -; clone_size: many; v_call: TRBV28; cdr3_length: 13; j_call: TRBJ1-1; cdr3_nt: TGTGCCACCCGAGGAGGGCAGAACACTGAAGCTTTCTTT; cdr3_aa: CATRGGQNTEAFF
d_call: TRBD2; clone_size: many; v_call: TRBV5-1; cdr3_length: 15; j_call: TRBJ2-1; cdr3_nt: TGCGCCAGCAGCTTGGCGTCTAGCGGGAACAATGAGCAGTTCTTC; cdr3_aa: CASSLASSGNNEQFF
d_call: -; clone_size: many; v_call: TRBV24-1; cdr3_length: 11; j_call: TRBJ1-3; cdr3_nt: TGTGCCACCAGCTCTGGAAACACCATATATTTT; cdr3_aa: CATSSGNTIYF
d_call: -; clone_size: many; v_call: TRBV18; cdr3_length: 17; j_call: TRBJ2-3; cdr3_nt: TGTGCCAGCTCACCACCAGGCCTTCCCATCAGCACAGATACGCAGTATTTT; cdr3_aa: CASSPPGLPISTDTQYF
d_call: TRBD2; clone_size: many; v_call: TRBV18; cdr3_length: 13; j_call: TRBJ2-7; cdr3_nt: TGTGCCAGCTCCCCGACTAGCGACTACGAGCAGTACTTC; cdr3_aa: CASSPTSDYEQYF
d_call: TRBD1; clone_size: many; v_call: TRBV6-1; cdr3_length: 15; j_call: TRBJ2-5; cdr3_nt: TGTGCCAGCAGTCCGCCGGGACAGGGGAAAGAGACCCAGTACTTC; cdr3_aa: CASSPPGQGKETQYF
d_call: TRBD2; clone_size: -; v_call: TRBV12-3/TRBV12-4; cdr3_length: 15; j_call: TRBJ2-2; cdr3_nt: TGTGCCAGCAGTTTAGGACTAGCGGGAGTCGGGGAGCTGTTTTTT; cdr3_aa: CASSLGLAGVGELFF
d_call: -; clone_size: many; v_call: TRBV7-8; cdr3_length: 13; j_call: TRBJ1-2; cdr3_nt: TGTGCCAGCAGCACGGGGAGGGGCGCCGGATACACCTTC; cdr3_aa: CASSTGRGAGYTF
d_call: -; clone_size: many; v_call: TRBV5-1; cdr3_length: 13; j_call: TRBJ1-1; cdr3_nt: TGCGCCAGCAGCTTGAGGAGGGGCGCTGAAGCTTTCTTT; cdr3_aa: CASSLRRGAEAFF
d_call: -; clone_size: few; v_call: TRBV6-1; cdr3_length: 13; j_call: TRBJ1-1; cdr3_nt: TGTGCCAGCAGTGAAGCTGGGTTCGGAGAAGCTTTCTTT; cdr3_aa: CASSEAGFGEAFF
d_call: TRBD1; clone_size: many; v_call: TRBV28; cdr3_length: 13; j_call: TRBJ2-7; cdr3_nt: TGTGCCAGCAGGACAGGGATCGACTACGAGCAGTACTTC; cdr3_aa: CASRTGIDYEQYF
d_call: TRBD1; clone_size: many; v_call: TRBV30; cdr3_length: 13; j_call: TRBJ1-4; cdr3_nt: TGTGCCTGGAACTTAGGACAGGCTTCTCAACTGTTTTTT; cdr3_aa: CAWNLGQASQLFF
d_call: TRBD1; clone_size: -; v_call: TRBV12-3/TRBV12-4; cdr3_length: 15; j_call: TRBJ1-5; cdr3_nt: TGTGCCAGCCACCGTGGGACAGGGCAAAATCAGCCCCAGCATTTT; cdr3_aa: CASHRGTGQNQPQHF
d_call: TRBD1; clone_size: few; v_call: TRBV7-6; cdr3_length: 19; j_call: TRBJ1-1; cdr3_nt: TGTGCCAGCAGCTTAGCGGTACCTTTGACAGGGCCTAAAAACACTGAAGCTTTCTTT; cdr3_aa: CASSLAVPLTGPKNTEAFF
d_call: -; clone_size: many; v_call: TRBV12-3/TRBV12-4; cdr3_length: 14; j_call: TRBJ1-2; cdr3_nt: TGTGCCAGCAGTTTACAGGGGCGCATATATGGCTACACCTTC; cdr3_aa: CASSLQGRIYGYTF
d_call: -; clone_size: -; v_call: TRBV7-6; cdr3_length: 17; j_call: TRBJ2-4; cdr3_nt: TGTGCCAGCAGCTTATACGCGGCTAAGGTGGGAGTAGACATTCAGTACTTC; cdr3_aa: CASSLYAAKVGVDIQYF
d_call: -; clone_size: -; v_call: TRBV19; cdr3_length: 19; j_call: TRBJ1-5; cdr3_nt: TGTGCCAGTAGTTCGCGGAGGGGGAGGGACTTTTATAGCAATCAGCCCCAGCATTTT; cdr3_aa: CASSSRRGRDFYSNQPQHF
d_call: -; clone_size: many; v_call: TRBV7-9; cdr3_length: 13; j_call: TRBJ1-2; cdr3_nt: TGTGCCAGCAGCTTACACGACGGGTATGGCTACACCTTC; cdr3_aa: CASSLHDGYGYTF
d_call: TRBD1; clone_size: many; v_call: TRBV14; cdr3_length: 16; j_call: TRBJ1-1; cdr3_nt: TGTGCCAGCAGCCAAGGATTAGGACAGGGCTACACTGAAGCTTTCTTT; cdr3_aa: CASSQGLGQGYTEAFF
d_call: TRBD1; clone_size: many; v_call: TRBV2; cdr3_length: 15; j_call: TRBJ1-2; cdr3_nt: TGTGCCAGCAGTGAAGGGTTCGCAGGGGGGGATGGCTACACCTTC; cdr3_aa: CASSEGFAGGDGYTF
d_call: TRBD1; clone_size: -; v_call: TRBV27; cdr3_length: 15; j_call: TRBJ2-7; cdr3_nt: TGTGCCAGCAGTTTTCTAGCCAGGGGGCATGTAGAGCAGTACTTC; cdr3_aa: CASSFLARGHVEQYF
d_call: TRBD2; clone_size: -; v_call: TRBV3-1; cdr3_length: 14; j_call: TRBJ2-2; cdr3_nt: TGTGCCAGCAGCAGCGGGACTCTTGGCGGGGAGCTGTTTTTT; cdr3_aa: CASSSGTLGGELFF
d_call: -; clone_size: many; v_call: TRBV2; cdr3_length: 13; j_call: TRBJ1-4; cdr3_nt: TGTGCCGGTCGAACAGCCTTTAATGAAAAACTGTTTTTT; cdr3_aa: CAGRTAFNEKLFF
d_call: -; clone_size: many; v_call: TRBV13; cdr3_length: 15; j_call: TRBJ2-1; cdr3_nt: TGTGCCAGCAGCTCCCCATTGTCTACCGACAATGAGCAGTTCTTC; cdr3_aa: CASSSPLSTDNEQFF
d_call: -; clone_size: many; v_call: TRBV7-3; cdr3_length: 14; j_call: TRBJ2-2; cdr3_nt: TGTGCCAGCAGCCCCGGGTCTCTCACCGGGGAGCTGTTTTTT; cdr3_aa: CASSPGSLTGELFF
d_call: TRBD2; clone_size: many; v_call: TRBV2; cdr3_length: 13; j_call: TRBJ2-7; cdr3_nt: TGTGCCAGCGTTGCGGGAGGGCCCTACGAGCAGTACTTC; cdr3_aa: CASVAGGPYEQYF
d_call: -; clone_size: -; v_call: TRBV29-1; cdr3_length: 11; j_call: TRBJ2-3; cdr3_nt: TGCAGCGCAAACAAGGGCGATACGCAGTATTTT; cdr3_aa: CSANKGDTQYF
d_call: -; clone_size: many; v_call: TRBV7-8; cdr3_length: 16; j_call: TRBJ1-1; cdr3_nt: TGTGCCAGCAGCCTGTCGGCGGGGGGCGAAGGAACTGAAGCTTTCTTT; cdr3_aa: CASSLSAGGEGTEAFF
d_call: -; clone_size: many; v_call: TRBV27; cdr3_length: 14; j_call: TRBJ2-3; cdr3_nt: TGTGCCAGCAGAACGACGGGGGGCACAGATACGCAGTATTTT; cdr3_aa: CASRTTGGTDTQYF
d_call: TRBD2; clone_size: many; v_call: TRBV18; cdr3_length: 14; j_call: TRBJ2-1; cdr3_nt: TGTGCCAGCTCACCACCTAGCGGGAGCCATGAGCAGTTCTTC; cdr3_aa: CASSPPSGSHEQFF
d_call: -; clone_size: -; v_call: TRBV29-1; cdr3_length: 12; j_call: TRBJ1-2; cdr3_nt: TGCAGCGTTGTTGTTGACGGACCTGGCTACACCTTC; cdr3_aa: CSVVVDGPGYTF
d_call: -; clone_size: once; v_call: TRBV20-1; cdr3_length: 15; j_call: TRBJ2-1; cdr3_nt: TGCAGTGCCCCAGGGGGGAAAGGCTCCTACAATGAGCAGTTCTTC; cdr3_aa: CSAPGGKGSYNEQFF
d_call: -; clone_size: few; v_call: TRBV6-1; cdr3_length: 15; j_call: TRBJ1-6; cdr3_nt: TGTGCCAGCAGTGAAGAGAGGGCGAGCGGATCACCCCTCCACTTT; cdr3_aa: CASSEERASGSPLHF
d_call: TRBD1; clone_size: many; v_call: TRBV20-1; cdr3_length: 13; j_call: TRBJ2-5; cdr3_nt: TGCAATTCCGGGACAGTACTAGAAGAGACCCAGTACTTC; cdr3_aa: CNSGTVLEETQYF
d_call: TRBD2; clone_size: few; v_call: TRBV28; cdr3_length: 14; j_call: TRBJ2-7; cdr3_nt: TGTGCCGGCAGCCCTACCGGGACTAGGGGCGAGCAGTACTTC; cdr3_aa: CAGSPTGTRGEQYF
d_call: TRBD1; clone_size: many; v_call: TRBV5-5; cdr3_length: 17; j_call: TRBJ2-1; cdr3_nt: TGTGCCAGCAGCCCGCGCCCCCGGGGACAGGGAGATGGTGAGCAGTTCTTC; cdr3_aa: CASSPRPRGQGDGEQFF
d_call: -; clone_size: many; v_call: TRBV5-1; cdr3_length: 15; j_call: TRBJ2-1; cdr3_nt: TGCGCCAGCAGCCCAGGAGGGCCGCCACACAATGAGCAGTTCTTC; cdr3_aa: CASSPGGPPHNEQFF
d_call: -; clone_size: many; v_call: TRBV28; cdr3_length: 16; j_call: TRBJ1-5; cdr3_nt: TGTGCCAGCAGTCCGCCGGGGGGCGATGGCAATCAGCCCCAGCATTTT; cdr3_aa: CASSPPGGDGNQPQHF
d_call: TRBD2; clone_size: many; v_call: TRBV12-3/TRBV12-4; cdr3_length: 14; j_call: TRBJ2-7; cdr3_nt: TGTGCCAGCAGTCCGGGGGGGGATCTCTACGAGCAGTACTTC; cdr3_aa: CASSPGGDLYEQYF
d_call: TRBD2; clone_size: many; v_call: TRBV11-2; cdr3_length: 17; j_call: TRBJ2-1; cdr3_nt: TGTGCCAGCAGCTTAGTCACTAGCGGGAGCTCCTACAATGAGCAGTTCTTC; cdr3_aa: CASSLVTSGSSYNEQFF
d_call: -; clone_size: many; v_call: TRBV7-3; cdr3_length: 15; j_call: TRBJ2-5; cdr3_nt: TGTGCCAGCAGCTTAAGAAACGAATGGGGGGAGACCCAGTACTTC; cdr3_aa: CASSLRNEWGETQYF
d_call: -; clone_size: many; v_call: TRBV29-1; cdr3_length: 13; j_call: TRBJ2-5; cdr3_nt: TGCAGCGTTAGTCCGGGGGCTGGGGAGACCCAGTACTTC; cdr3_aa: CSVSPGAGETQYF
d_call: -; clone_size: few; v_call: TRBV4-2; cdr3_length: 14; j_call: TRBJ1-1; cdr3_nt: TGTGCCAGCAGCCAAGGAAGGTTGAACACTGAAGCTTTCTTT; cdr3_aa: CASSQGRLNTEAFF